The rows below give T cell receptor beta chains drawn from one sample of a study of early T cells in non-severe SARS-CoV-2 infection. TCRdb reanalysed the 5' RACE reads using MiXCR and keeps one entry per CDR3 protein. The sample lists about 60,000 distinct CDR3 sequences; over 20% were seen once. The material was whole blood, obtained at baseline. These receptors all stem from an adult who was a healthcare worker with PCR-confirmed SARS-CoV-2 infection or an uninfected control (not recorded which). Each CDR3 is given with its conserved first and last residue. The D gene is left open where the match is weak. Clone size is not always given. Where it is, it says once, few, many or a class for expanded clones.

d_gene | j_gene | v_gene | len | abundance | CDR3aa | CDR3nt
NA | TRBJ1-5 | TRBV18 | 13 | NA | CASSTAGNQPQHF | TGTGCCAGCTCAACGGCAGGCAATCAGCCCCAGCATTTT
TRBD2 | TRBJ2-1 | TRBV5-1 | 15 | NA | CASTVAGKRINEQFF | TGCGCCAGCACTGTAGCGGGGAAGAGAATCAATGAGCAGTTCTTC
NA | TRBJ2-1 | TRBV2 | 11 | NA | CASSVSTEQFF | TGTGCCAGCAGTGTTTCTACTGAGCAGTTCTTC
NA | TRBJ2-3 | TRBV3-1 | 16 | NA | CASSLSPAGGTDTQYF | TGTGCCAGCAGCCTTTCCCCCGCCGGGGGCACAGATACGCAGTATTTT
NA | TRBJ2-2 | TRBV11-3 | 13 | NA | CASSPSRTGELFF | TGTGCCAGCAGCCCGTCCAGGACCGGGGAGCTGTTTTTT
NA | TRBJ2-3 | TRBV12-3/TRBV12-4 | 14 | few | CASSPRQGTDTQYF | TGTGCCAGCAGTCCCCGACAGGGCACAGATACGCAGTATTTT
NA | TRBJ2-7 | TRBV16 | 14 | NA | CASSQSGGAYEQYF | TGTGCCAGCAGCCAATCGGGCGGAGCCTACGAGCAGTACTTC
NA | TRBJ2-3 | TRBV7-8 | 12 | NA | CASSLSAATQYF | TGTGCCAGCAGCTTAAGTGCGGCTACGCAGTATTTT
TRBD2 | TRBJ2-5 | TRBV20-1 | 13 | few | CSAEAGGLETQYF | TGCAGTGCCGAGGCGGGGGGGCTGGAGACCCAGTACTTC
NA | TRBJ2-1 | TRBV23-1 | 16 | few | CASSLGLGLSANEQFF | TGCGCCAGCAGTCTAGGGTTAGGGTTATCCGCCAATGAGCAGTTCTTC
TRBD1 | TRBJ1-2 | TRBV4-1 | 15 | NA | CASSQGDRGTRGYTF | TGCGCCAGCAGCCAGGGGGACAGGGGCACACGAGGCTACACCTTC
TRBD1 | TRBJ1-2 | TRBV11-2 | 15 | NA | CASSLGQGKNYGYTF | TGTGCCAGCAGCTTGGGACAGGGAAAGAACTATGGCTACACCTTC
NA | TRBJ1-4 | TRBV7-9 | 11 | many | CASSAGEKLFF | TGTGCCAGCAGTGCCGGTGAAAAACTGTTTTTT
NA | TRBJ2-3 | TRBV7-3 | 15 | few | CASSGHSGDVTTQYF | TGTGCCAGCAGCGGCCATAGCGGAGACGTGACTACGCAGTATTTT
NA | TRBJ2-2 | TRBV6-1 | 13 | NA | CASVGPNTGELFF | TGTGCCAGCGTGGGTCCCAACACCGGGGAGCTGTTTTTT
TRBD1 | TRBJ2-7 | TRBV7-9 | 15 | few | CASSSPTGEVYEQYF | TGTGCCAGCAGCTCTCCGACAGGGGAAGTCTACGAGCAGTACTTC
NA | TRBJ2-5 | TRBV29-1 | 12 | NA | CSGGRQRETQYF | TGCAGCGGTGGACGACAAAGGGAGACCCAGTACTTC
TRBD2 | TRBJ2-5 | TRBV20-1 | 16 | few | CSARGAGGPMRETQYF | TGCAGTGCTAGAGGAGCGGGGGGGCCGATGAGAGAGACCCAGTACTTC
TRBD1 | TRBJ2-6 | TRBV3-1 | 18 | few | CASSLPGQGRPGANVLTF | TGTGCCAGCAGCCTACCGGGACAGGGGAGGCCTGGGGCCAACGTCCTGACTTTC
NA | TRBJ1-2 | TRBV19 | 16 | few | CASSPRGGTPSGGYTF | TGTGCCAGTAGCCCCCGTGGGGGAACCCCGAGCGGTGGCTACACCTTC
TRBD1 | TRBJ1-3 | TRBV5-1 | 17 | few | CASSPLRGTVGGNTIYF | TGCGCCAGCAGCCCCCTTCGAGGGACAGTCGGTGGAAACACCATATATTTT
NA | TRBJ1-2 | TRBV7-9 | 10 | NA | CASRDDNPTF | TGTGCCAGCAGGGATGACAACCCCACCTTC
TRBD1 | TRBJ1-2 | TRBV3-1 | 16 | NA | CASSQGPPGTGYGYTF | TGTGCCAGCAGCCAGGGACCGCCAGGGACAGGCTATGGCTACACCTTC
NA | TRBJ2-3 | TRBV5-6 | 12 | few | CASSLRARGQYF | TGTGCCAGCAGCTTGAGGGCGCGGGGGCAGTATTTT
NA | TRBJ2-2 | TRBV3-1 | 13 | NA | CASSLGLPGELFF | TGTGCCAGCAGCCTCGGACTTCCCGGGGAGCTGTTTTTT
NA | TRBJ2-7 | TRBV10-1 | 13 | NA | CASSEGRGYEQYF | TGCGCCAGCAGTGAAGGCAGGGGATACGAGCAGTACTTC
NA | TRBJ2-5 | TRBV12-3/TRBV12-4 | 15 | few | CASRRGSAGWETQYF | TGTGCCAGCAGGAGGGGATCGGCAGGGTGGGAGACCCAGTACTTC
TRBD1 | TRBJ2-7 | TRBV2 | 16 | NA | CASSVPTGARLDEQYF | TGTGCCAGCAGCGTCCCGACAGGGGCCCGCTTGGACGAGCAGTACTTC
NA | TRBJ2-5 | TRBV2 | 14 | few | CASRGLGGQETQYF | TGTGCCAGCAGGGGGCTTGGTGGGCAAGAGACCCAGTACTTC
TRBD1 | TRBJ2-7 | TRBV6-6 | 15 | NA | CASSYWGQGGYEQYF | TGTGCCAGCAGTTACTGGGGACAGGGGGGTTACGAGCAGTACTTC
NA | TRBJ2-2 | TRBV29-1 | 13 | NA | CSVGQTNTGELFF | TGCAGCGTTGGGCAGACGAACACCGGGGAGCTGTTTTTT
NA | TRBJ2-7 | TRBV27 | 10 | once | CASGEYEQYF | TGTGCCAGCGGGGAGTACGAGCAGTACTTC
NA | TRBJ1-2 | TRBV10-3 | 15 | NA | CAISPDSVADYGYTF | TGTGCCATCAGTCCTGACTCCGTGGCTGACTATGGCTACACCTTC
NA | TRBJ2-2 | TRBV2 | 15 | few | CASSLDIANTGELFF | TGTGCCAGCAGCCTCGATATCGCGAACACCGGGGAGCTGTTTTTT
NA | TRBJ2-3 | TRBV3-1 | 17 | few | CASSQRAIAYHADTQYF | TGTGCCAGCAGCCAAAGGGCGATAGCCTATCACGCCGATACGCAGTATTTT
TRBD1 | TRBJ2-5 | TRBV7-9 | 14 | once | CASSFGQGGETQYF | TGTGCCAGCAGCTTTGGACAGGGTGGAGAGACCCAGTACTTC
TRBD1 | TRBJ1-1 | TRBV9 | 12 | NA | CASSPGQGRAFF | TGTGCCAGCAGCCCGGGACAGGGGAGAGCTTTCTTT
NA | TRBJ1-2 | TRBV25-1 | 14 | NA | CASSEFADFGGYTF | TGTGCCAGCAGTGAATTTGCGGATTTTGGGGGCTACACCTTC
NA | TRBJ2-1 | TRBV3-1 | 16 | medium-sized | CASSPPPGTTSREQFF | TGTGCCAGCAGCCCTCCCCCCGGGACAACTAGTCGCGAGCAGTTCTTC
NA | TRBJ2-3 | TRBV2 | 14 | NA | CASIGGPGTDTQYF | TGTGCCAGCATCGGGGGGCCGGGCACAGATACGCAGTATTTT
NA | TRBJ2-5 | TRBV24-1 | 15 | NA | CATSDSRQDQETQYF | TGTGCCACCAGTGACTCCCGGCAGGACCAAGAGACCCAGTACTTC
TRBD2 | TRBJ2-4 | TRBV2 | 15 | many | CASSEPGLAGNIQYF | TGTGCCAGCAGTGAACCCGGACTAGCGGGGAACATTCAGTACTTC
TRBD1 | TRBJ2-1 | TRBV7-6 | 14 | NA | CASSLRDSYNEQFF | TGTGCCAGCAGCTTACGGGACAGTTACAATGAGCAGTTCTTC
NA | TRBJ2-3 | TRBV19 | 13 | NA | CASSIRGADTQYF | TGTGCCAGTAGTATACGTGGGGCGGATACGCAGTATTTT
NA | TRBJ1-3 | TRBV10-2 | 14 | NA | CASSENFSGNTIYF | TGCGCCAGCAGCGAGAATTTCTCTGGAAACACCATATATTTT
NA | TRBJ1-1 | TRBV2 | 14 | few | CASSTGTGWTEAFF | TGTGCCAGCAGTACGGGCACAGGTTGGACTGAAGCTTTCTTT
TRBD1 | TRBJ2-7 | TRBV2 | 13 | NA | CASSVGTVAEQYF | TGTGCCAGCAGTGTGGGGACAGTGGCCGAGCAGTACTTC
NA | TRBJ1-5 | TRBV6-6 | 15 | NA | CASRFDSDSNQPQHF | TGTGCCAGCAGGTTTGACAGCGATAGCAATCAGCCCCAGCATTTT
TRBD2 | TRBJ2-3 | TRBV20-1 | 13 | NA | CSAAGGGTDTQYF | TGCAGTGCAGCGGGGGGGGGCACAGATACGCAGTATTTT
TRBD2 | TRBJ2-3 | TRBV7-6 | 16 | NA | CASSLAGLAGGDTQYF | TGTGCCAGCAGCTTAGCCGGACTAGCGGGGGGCGATACGCAGTATTTT